Listed below are T cell receptor beta chains from one sample, sequenced in a study of monozygotic twins with inflammatory bowel disease. With the 5' RACE reads reprocessed, TCRdb shows one record per CDR3 protein and no DNA. This table holds just over 300,000 distinct CDR3 sequences. Input material: blood. Receptors originate from a human donor with ulcerative colitis or Crohn's disease, or a healthy co-twin of an affected twin (not recorded which). Both conserved end residues are part of each CDR3. Each record gives: CDR3 protein, J gene, V gene.

cdr3_aa: CASNQGGNSPLHF
j_call: TRBJ1-6
v_call: TRBV12-3/TRBV12-4

cdr3_aa: CASRGDGGSGNTIYF
j_call: TRBJ1-3
v_call: TRBV2

cdr3_aa: CASRNGMGANTEAFF
j_call: TRBJ1-1
v_call: TRBV7-9

cdr3_aa: CASSPREAGELFF
j_call: TRBJ2-2
v_call: TRBV18

cdr3_aa: CASSQDGGSAYEQYF
j_call: TRBJ2-7
v_call: TRBV4-2

cdr3_aa: CASSLLTGVRSPLHF
j_call: TRBJ1-6
v_call: TRBV5-6

cdr3_aa: CASSNRSYNEQFF
j_call: TRBJ2-1
v_call: TRBV7-2

cdr3_aa: CASSGGRAGTGSEQFF
j_call: TRBJ2-1
v_call: TRBV7-2

cdr3_aa: CAAGRPQPADGDSPLHF
j_call: TRBJ1-6
v_call: TRBV5-1

cdr3_aa: CASRTGGTANEKLFF
j_call: TRBJ1-4
v_call: TRBV12-3/TRBV12-4

cdr3_aa: CASKTGWGDQPQHF
j_call: TRBJ1-5
v_call: TRBV19

cdr3_aa: CASSWEASGGLFF
j_call: TRBJ2-1
v_call: TRBV5-4

cdr3_aa: CASRLDYEQYF
j_call: TRBJ2-7
v_call: TRBV6-5

cdr3_aa: CASSLNEGRVLFF
j_call: TRBJ1-4
v_call: TRBV7-9

cdr3_aa: CASSVEVSGANVLTF
j_call: TRBJ2-6
v_call: TRBV9

cdr3_aa: CASSQGAGLLSGANVLTF
j_call: TRBJ2-6
v_call: TRBV4-3

cdr3_aa: CASSLTDRAGNTIYF
j_call: TRBJ1-3
v_call: TRBV5-6

cdr3_aa: CASSLAGNTQYF
j_call: TRBJ2-3
v_call: TRBV12-3/TRBV12-4

cdr3_aa: CASSFAGGPQDTQYF
j_call: TRBJ2-3
v_call: TRBV6-2/TRBV6-3

cdr3_aa: CASSPGTSGASYEQYF
j_call: TRBJ2-7
v_call: TRBV4-3

cdr3_aa: CASSLPRQGRDTQYF
j_call: TRBJ2-3
v_call: TRBV5-6

cdr3_aa: CASSTGGRIGETQYF
j_call: TRBJ2-5
v_call: TRBV27

cdr3_aa: CASSLLRDTETYEQYF
j_call: TRBJ2-7
v_call: TRBV27

cdr3_aa: CASSVSGRAGEQFF
j_call: TRBJ2-1
v_call: TRBV10-1

cdr3_aa: CGGGTEKDTQYF
j_call: TRBJ2-3
v_call: TRBV20-1

cdr3_aa: CASSGSSYNEQFF
j_call: TRBJ2-1
v_call: TRBV2